One and the same sample provided the 28 T cell receptor beta chains below, sequenced in a study of OX40 agonist ivuxolimab in advanced cancers. The table came from immunoSEQ multiplex PCR; TCRdb's copy has only in-frame clones and leaves some out. The repertoire includes around 100,000 clones, about 86% of them detected once, and around 5.2% sits in the top ten. This specimen was CD4+ or CD8+ T cells sorted from blood, taken in a trial of the OX40 agonist ivuxolimab. The receptors were sampled from an adult with an advanced solid tumor such as melanoma, head and neck, liver or kidney cancer.

The V gene is TRBV2, the J gene TRBJ1-2, with D possibly TRBD1 on 5 matching bases. The CDR3 runs 14 residues. The V gene's germline CDR1 is SNHLY and CDR2 FYNNEI. V was trimmed by 9 bases and J by 7 bases, leaving 21 bases between them. CDR3 protein: CARSWGVRERGYTF. Written as DNA, the CDR3 is TGTGCCAGGAGCTGGGGGGTGCGGGAACGTGGCTACACCTTC.

The rearrangement joins TRBV27 to TRBJ2-1; D is tentatively TRBD1 or TRBD2 (5 bases each). Germline V CDR1 and CDR2: MNHEY, SMNVEV (reference sequence). The germline V and J ends were trimmed by 6 bases and 0 bases, with 12 bases remaining between them. The CDR3 extends over 15 amino acids. The CDR3 nucleotides read TGTGCCAGCAGCAGCAGGGAGAGCTCCTACAATGAGCAGTTCTTC. Translated, it gives CASSSRESSYNEQFF.

The genes are TRBV6-5 and TRBJ1-3; unclear D gene. The germline V gene encodes CDR1 MNHEY and CDR2 SVGAGI. V lost 0 bases and J 1 base, leaving 10 bases between the germline ends. This CDR3 spans 16 amino acids. The CDR3 nucleotides read TGTGCCAGCAGTTACTCGGCGGCAATTTCTGGAAACACCATATATTTT. The encoded protein is CASSYSAAISGNTIYF.

The chain joins TRBV19 to TRBJ1-5, with D possibly being TRBD1 (5 bases). The CDR3 has 13 amino acids. CDR1 LNHDA and CDR2 SQIVND come from the germline V gene (reference sequence). Trimming took off 5 bases at V and 5 bases at J, with 10 bases between the two ends. The CDR3 loop reads CASSPGLHQPQHF. In DNA, the CDR3 is TGTGCCAGTAGTCCAGGGTTGCATCAGCCCCAGCATTTT.

The J gene is TRBJ2-5, the V gene TRBV29-1, with TRBD2 matching over 12 bases. This CDR3 region has 16 residues. V was clipped by 0 bases and J by 4 bases; unmatched bases: 6. Germline CDR1 and CDR2: SQVTM and ANQGSEA. In DNA form, the CDR3 reads TGCAGCGTTGAAGATATAGCACTAGCGGGAGGAGAGACCCAGTACTTC. Protein sequence: CSVEDIALAGGETQYF.

CDR3 nucleotides: TGTGCCTGGAGTGGAAACTTGGCAGGGGGAATTCAAGAGACCCAGTACTTC. Protein sequence: CAWSGNLAGGIQETQYF. The chain uses TRBV30 and TRBJ2-5, with 7 bases lining up with TRBD1. This CDR3 is 17 amino acids long. Trimming at V came to 1 base and at J to 2 bases, leaving 13 bases not matched to a gene. Germline-derived CDR1 and CDR2 are GTSNPN and SVGIG (reference sequence).

This sequence joins TRBV6-6 and TRBJ1-5; D call uncertain. The CDR3 is 14 amino acids. CDR1 is MNHNY, CDR2 SVGAGI, per germline (reference sequence). V was pared by 0 bases and J by 5 bases, with 8 bases between. As DNA, the CDR3 is TGTGCCAGCAGTTACTCTTCCGGGGATCAGCCCCAGCATTTT. It translates to CASSYSSGDQPQHF.

The chain has TRBV5-5 and TRBJ1-2; tentatively, D is TRBD1 (5 bases). The CDR3 extends over 12 amino acids. Germline lookup yields CDR1 SGHKS and CDR2 YYEKEE (reference sequence). Trimming pared 3 bases from V and 6 bases from J, leaving 9 bases between. The CDR3 DNA reads as TGTGCCAGCAGCTGGGGGACCGATGGCTACACCTTC. Translating gives CASSWGTDGYTF.

This chain connects TRBV9 to TRBJ2-5; D is unclear. Trimming removed 0 bases from V and 3 bases from J, with 9 bases in between. Germline V gene lookup returns CDR1 SGDLS and CDR2 YYNGEE. There are 14 residues in the CDR3. The CDR3 region is CASSVANLEETQYF. The CDR3 DNA reads TGTGCCAGCAGCGTAGCTAATCTGGAAGAGACCCAGTACTTC.

The chain has TRBV9 and TRBJ2-7; the D gene is possibly TRBD2 (6 bases). Germline lookup yields CDR1 SGDLS and CDR2 YYNGEE. The germline V and J ends were trimmed by 4 bases and 5 bases, with 13 bases remaining between them. This CDR3 has 13 amino acids. The CDR3 region has the DNA TGTGCCAGCAGCCGGAGGGCCGACCACGAGCAGTACTTC. The encoded protein is CASSRRADHEQYF.

V and J are TRBV19 and TRBJ2-7, with 8 bases that match TRBD2. Trimming took 6 bases from V and 1 from J; bases not matched to a gene: 5. Germline V CDR1 and CDR2: LNHDA, SQIVND (reference sequence). The CDR3 length is 14 residues. CDR3 region: CASSISGVSYEQYF. The CDR3 DNA reads TGTGCCAGTAGCATTAGCGGGGTTTCCTACGAGCAGTACTTC.

The V gene is TRBV6-1, the J gene TRBJ2-2; weak D call: TRBD1 (7 bases). Germline-derived CDR1 and CDR2 are MNHNS and SASEGT. This CDR3 is built from 16 residues. Trimming shortened V by 4 bases and J by 12 bases, and 24 bases separated the two germline ends. CDR3 protein: CASSGGGTARDGQLFF. CDR3 in DNA: TGTGCCAGCAGTGGAGGGGGGACAGCTAGAGACGGTCAGCTGTTTTTT.

The chain has TRBV30 and TRBJ2-2; D is perhaps TRBD1 (6 bases). This CDR3 is built from 14 residues. Trimming shortened V by 2 bases and J by 8 bases, and 15 bases separated the two germline ends. Germline loops: CDR1 GTSNPN, CDR2 SVGIG (reference sequence). The DNA for the CDR3 is TGTGCCTGGAGTACGGGGACAAACCTGGGGGAGCTGTTTTTT. Its protein is CAWSTGTNLGELFF.

The CDR3: CASSDRQGVDTGELFF. CDR3 in DNA: TGCGCCAGCAGTGATCGACAGGGAGTAGACACCGGGGAGCTGTTTTTT. The chain couples TRBV10-1 to TRBJ2-2; 7 bases agree with TRBD1. Germline V gene lookup returns CDR1 WNHNN and CDR2 SYGVQD (reference sequence). The CDR3 has 16 residues. With 3 bases clipped from V and 3 bases from J, the junction kept 7 bases outside the gene matches.

The chain links TRBV7-9 to TRBJ1-5; 9 bases match TRBD1. CDR1 is SEHNR and CDR2 is FQNEAQ in the germline V gene (reference sequence). The V segment lost 4 bases and the J segment 2 bases; nucleotides outside the gene matches: 6. The length of the CDR3 is 16 residues. The CDR3 loop reads CASSSGTGRGNQPQHF. CDR3 DNA: TGTGCCAGCAGCTCCGGGACAGGGAGAGGCAATCAGCCCCAGCATTTT.

The chain links TRBV30 to TRBJ1-1; D perhaps matches TRBD1 (5 bases). The V gene's germline CDR1 is GTSNPN and CDR2 SVGIG (reference sequence). The CDR3 loop spans 16 amino acids. The ends were cut back, 0 bases at V and 1 base at J, with 15 bases in the middle. The CDR3 DNA sequence: TGTGCCTGGAGTGTGCTGACAGAGGGAAAGAACACTGAAGCTTTCTTT. Translated, it gives CAWSVLTEGKNTEAFF.

V gene TRBV11-2 combines with J gene TRBJ2-5, with D perhaps matching TRBD2 (6 bases). Germline V gene lookup returns CDR1 SGHAT and CDR2 FQNNGV. There are 15 residues in the CDR3. V gave up 2 bases and J gave up 1 base, with 11 bases separating them. The CDR3 sequence is CASSLSSGGQETQYF. DNA of the CDR3: TGTGCCAGCAGCTTAAGTAGCGGAGGCCAAGAGACCCAGTACTTC.

This chain uses TRBV11-3 with TRBJ2-1; TRBD2 agrees at 7 bases. The length of the CDR3 is 16 residues. From germline, CDR1 is SGHNT and CDR2 YENEEA. V trimming: 2 bases; J trimming: 6 bases; junction bases outside the gene matches: 10. CDR3 amino acids: CASSLRQGRGFNEQFF. The DNA of the CDR3 is TGTGCCAGCAGCTTAAGGCAAGGGCGGGGGTTCAATGAGCAGTTCTTC.

This chain connects TRBV6-5 to TRBJ2-7; tentatively, D is TRBD1 (6 bases). The CDR3 totals 14 residues. Deletions cut 2 bases from V and 2 bases from J, with 10 bases between. Germline V gives CDR1 MNHEY, CDR2 SVGAGI. The chain's CDR3 is CASSYLTGPYEQYF. The DNA for the CDR3 is TGTGCCAGCAGTTACCTGACAGGCCCCTACGAGCAGTACTTC.

The chain employs TRBV19 and TRBJ1-1; possible D gene TRBD1, 6 bases. Trimming took 6 bases from V and 1 from J, leaving 18 bases between them. The CDR3 has 16 amino acids. Germline values: CDR1 LNHDA, CDR2 SQIVND (reference sequence). The chain's CDR3 is CASRAQGQGTNTEAFF. CDR3 nucleotide sequence: TGTGCCAGTAGGGCCCAGGGGCAGGGGACGAACACTGAAGCTTTCTTT.

This clone was found once. The gene calls are TRBV27 and TRBJ2-7, with D unclear. CDR3 length: 14 residues. Germline V gives CDR1 MNHEY, CDR2 SMNVEV (reference sequence). Trimming pared 7 bases from V and 2 bases from J, leaving 15 bases between. DNA for the CDR3: TGTGCCAGCACCTTGAGGATCGGCGCCTACGAGCAGTACTTC. It specifies CASTLRIGAYEQYF.

This chain uses TRBV5-1 with TRBJ1-2; weak D call: TRBD1 (6 bases). This CDR3 is 14 amino acids long. CDR1 is SGHRS, CDR2 YFSETQ, per germline. V was trimmed by 1 base and J by 3 bases, leaving 10 bases between them. Written as DNA, the CDR3 is TGCGCCAGCAGCTTGAGGGGGATGCACTATGGCTACACCTTC. It specifies CASSLRGMHYGYTF.

The chain recombines TRBV12-5 with TRBJ2-1, with unresolved D. This CDR3 spans 12 amino acids. Deletions cut 3 bases from V and 6 bases from J, with 6 bases between. Germline CDR1 and CDR2: LGHNT and FRNRAP. In DNA, the CDR3 is TGTGCTAGTGGTTTCAACAGCAATGAGCAGTTCTTC. It yields the protein CASGFNSNEQFF.

The chain uses TRBV19 and TRBJ1-1, with 7 bases aligning to TRBD1. The germline V gene encodes CDR1 LNHDA and CDR2 SQIVND (reference sequence). After removal of 3 bases from V and 5 bases from J, the junction contained 6 bases not matched to a gene. This CDR3 has 14 residues. The DNA of the CDR3 is TGTGCCAGTAGTATCACCTCGACAGGGACTGAAGCTTTCTTT. Translating it yields CASSITSTGTEAFF.

The chain combines TRBV5-6 with TRBJ1-3; maybe TRBD1 (5 bases). Germline assignment: CDR1 SGHDT and CDR2 YYEEEE. The V end lost 2 bases, the J end lost 4 bases, and 10 bases lay between the germline ends. CDR3 length: 14 residues. As DNA, the CDR3 is TGTGCCAGCAGCTTAAAGGGGCTGGGAAACACCATATATTTT. Protein product: CASSLKGLGNTIYF.

The chain links TRBV25-1 to TRBJ1-6; TRBD1 agrees at 8 bases. V lost 6 bases to trimming and J lost 10 bases; unmatched junction nucleotides: 8. The CDR3 contains 14 residues. Germline V gene sequence: CDR1 MGHDK, CDR2 SYGVNS. The CDR3 is CASREGDRRSPLHF. The CDR3 DNA follows: TGTGCCAGCAGGGAGGGGGACAGGCGATCACCCCTCCACTTT.

V usage is TRBV5-4 and J usage is TRBJ2-4; D may match TRBD1 or TRBD2 (5 bases each). From germline, CDR1 is SGHNT and CDR2 YYREEE (reference sequence). The CDR3 spans 14 residues. Trimming cost V 2 bases and J 8 bases, with 14 bases left between them. CDR3 nucleotide sequence: TGTGCCAGCAGCTTTCATGGGGGATTGGACATTCAGTACTTC. Translation gives CASSFHGGLDIQYF. Based on the CDR3 plus reference TRBV5-4 and TRBJ2-4, the full variable domain is ETGVTQSPTHLIKTRGQQVTLRCSSQSGHNTVSWYQQALGQGPQFIFQYYREEENGRGNFPPRFSGLQFPNYSSELNVNALELDDSALYLCASSFHGGLDIQYFGAGTRLSVL.

This chain links TRBV18 with TRBJ1-2, with 7 nucleotides matching TRBD1. V lost 1 base, J lost 5 bases, and 16 bases stayed unmatched. The CDR3 is 18 amino acids. Germline V gene lookup returns CDR1 KGHSH and CDR2 LQKENI. The CDR3 reads CASSPQLQKDRPIYGYTF. The CDR3 bases are TGTGCCAGCTCACCACAATTACAGAAGGACAGGCCAATATATGGCTACACCTTC.